This TCR beta chain was observed in a study of T-cell reconstitution after alpha-beta-depleted transplantation in children. This sample's TCRbeta library carried unique molecular identifier barcodes. TCRdb itself ran the PCR reads through MiXCR, one entry per CDR3 protein. Of some 550,000 distinct CDR3 sequences listed, about 16% are singletons. This clonotype has more than one count but fewer than ten. The trim removed 4 bases at V and 0 bases at J, leaving 2 bases unmatched. The V gene's germline CDR1 is SGHRS and CDR2 YFSETQ. There are 15 residues in the CDR3. This clonotype originated in a human donor who donated a stem cell graft to a child with acute lymphoblastic leukemia. The sample consisted of PBMCs from the stem cell graft donor, taken from the stem cell graft. The chain combines TRBV5-1 with TRBJ2-2; 8 bases map to TRBD1. The CDR3 loop is CASSRDRSNTGELFF. Here the CDR3 DNA reads TGCGCCAGCAGCCGGGACAGGTCGAACACCGGGGAGCTGTTTTTT. Filled out from reference TRBV5-1 and TRBJ2-2, the complete variable domain reads KAGVTQTPRYLIKTRGQQVTLSCSPISGHRSVSWYQQTPGQGLQFLFEYFSETQRNKGNFPGRFSGRQFSNSRSEMNVSTLELGDSALYLCASSRDRSNTGELFFGEGSRLTVL.